This T cell receptor (beta chain) came from a study of T cells in Graves' hyperthyroidism and ophthalmopathy. Uncontrolled infection, other autoimmune disease, pregnancy and lactation each barred patients from inclusion. Authors of the study amplified TCR beta CDR3 regions from RNA transcripts. With the HTBI primer set, the TCR CDR3 went through a first round of RT-PCR. MiXCR, run by TCRdb on the multiplex PCR reads, gives a single entry per CDR3 protein. This sample has about 640,000 distinct CDR3 sequences, with 45% found just once. Points on this clonotype: Its specificity is unknown.

Notes on the study in general: The blood repertoire included most of the expanded thyroid clonotypes above 0.001.

V dropped 6 bases and J dropped 0 bases, with 14 bases sitting between them. This CDR3 has 16 residues. Germline CDR1 reads MNHNS; CDR2 reads SASEGT. Sequenced material: peripheral blood or thyroid tissue (not recorded which). The origin of this receptor is an adult man with Graves' disease, either hyperthyroidism or ophthalmopathy (not recorded which). The chain recombines TRBV6-1 with TRBJ1-4; perhaps TRBD1 as D (6 bases). This CDR3 reads CASSAWDISTNEKLFF. The DNA of the CDR3 is TGTGCCAGCAGCGCATGGGACATATCAACTAATGAAAAACTGTTTTTT.